This TCR beta chain was observed in a study of human T cells and chemical hapten exposure. V was pared by 3 bases and J by 4 bases, with 6 bases of the junction left unmatched. Germline V CDR1 and CDR2: MNHEY, SVGEGT. The CDR3 runs 15 residues. MiXCR, applied by TCRdb to the RACE reads, yields one record per CDR3 protein. Among about 120,000 distinct CDR3 sequences listed, roughly 13% were seen once. Time point described: pre-sensitization, week 0. As for treatment: therapeutic diphenylcyclopropenone sensitization with weekly scalp DPC. This clonotype has only a few counts. The sequencing here drew on whole blood, taken in connection with sensitization to the hapten diphenylcyclopropenone (DPC). The chain combines TRBV6-2 or TRBV6-3 with TRBJ1-5, with 7 bases matching TRBD1. The sequence was obtained from a woman aged 18-29 years with alopecia areata. Some clones in this sample may be carry-over from other donors' samples. CDR3 nucleotide sequence: TGTGCCAGCAGTTATCGGACAGGAGGGAATCAGCCCCAGCATTTT. This gives the protein CASSYRTGGNQPQHF.